These 10 T cell receptor beta chains were sequenced from one sample in a study of T cells in Graves' hyperthyroidism and ophthalmopathy. Authors of the study amplified TCR beta CDR3 regions from RNA transcripts. A set of HTBI primers served as the primers for a first-round RT-PCR of the TCR CDR3. TCRdb processed the multiplex PCR reads anew with MiXCR; each CDR3 protein has one entry. The sample includes fewer than 450,000 distinct CDR3 sequences, about 18% seen only once; the top ten take around 35%. The sample consisted of blood. These receptors came from a woman in her twenties or thirties with Graves' hyperthyroidism that later progressed to Graves' ophthalmopathy.

This clonotype was counted at least ten times. The rearrangement uses TRBV5-1 and TRBJ2-1; perhaps D is TRBD1 or TRBD2 (5 bases each). The CDR3 extends over 16 amino acids. V lost 6 bases, J lost 2 bases, and 18 bases lay in between. The germline V gene encodes CDR1 SGHRS and CDR2 YFSETQ. The CDR3 reads CASTFGGVLAYNEQFF. The DNA for the CDR3 is TGCGCCAGCACCTTTGGGGGAGTGTTGGCCTACAATGAGCAGTTCTTC.

In its sample, this clonotype was seen many times. The genes are TRBV6-1 and TRBJ2-7; the match to TRBD1 covers 7 bases. CDR1 and CDR2 from the germline V gene are MNHNS and SASEGT. V lost 5 bases and J lost 3; bases outside the gene matches: 7. The CDR3 is 14 amino acids. CDR3 residues: CASSPAAGGYEQYF. CDR3 nucleotide sequence: TGTGCCAGCAGTCCTGCGGCAGGGGGCTACGAGCAGTACTTC.

This clonotype showed up just a few times. The genes are TRBV5-1 and TRBJ2-1; 15 bases agree with TRBD2. J lost 8 bases, V lost 4 bases, and 19 bases had no gene match. The CDR3 length is 20 residues. CDR1 and CDR2 from the germline V gene are SGHRS and YFSETQ. CDR3 residues: CASSPRGLAGGTPLGYEQFF. In DNA, the CDR3 is TGCGCCAGCAGCCCGCGAGGACTAGCGGGAGGGACCCCGTTGGGGTATGAGCAGTTCTTC. The full variable domain, completed using reference TRBV5-1 and TRBJ2-1, is KAGVTQTPRYLIKTRGQQVTLSCSPISGHRSVSWYQQTPGQGLQFLFEYFSETQRNKGNFPGRFSGRQFSNSRSEMNVSTLELGDSALYLCASSPRGLAGGTPLGYEQFFGPGTRLTVL.

The genes are TRBV7-6 and TRBJ2-7; TRBD1 matches at 12 bases. The ends lost 1 base at V and 5 bases at J; junction bases unmatched: 9. Germline V gene sequence: CDR1 SGHVS, CDR2 FNYEAQ. The CDR3 is 17 residues long. The CDR3 sequence is CASSLGAAGTGGDEQYF. As DNA, the CDR3 is TGTGCCAGCAGCTTAGGGGCCGCCGGGACAGGGGGCGACGAGCAGTACTTC.

This clonotype was counted ten times or more. CDR3 nucleotide sequence: TGTGCCAGCCCTAGCGGGGGTCTTACACGGAGGTCGGGGCAAGAGACCCAGTACTTC. It is translated as CASPSGGLTRRSGQETQYF. The V gene is TRBV27, the J gene TRBJ2-5; 10 bases agree with TRBD2. From germline, CDR1 is MNHEY and CDR2 SMNVEV (reference sequence). Trimming removed 8 bases from V and 2 bases from J; junction bases left unmatched: 20. The length of the CDR3 is 19 residues.

This clonotype was picked up a small number of times. One junction end disagrees with the germline gene, perhaps due to a read error. The chain has TRBV28 and TRBJ2-7; TRBD1 aligns across 10 bases. This CDR3 is built from 13 residues. Germline loops: CDR1 MDHEN, CDR2 SYDVKM. The CDR3 reads CASRTGGVYEQCF. In DNA form, the CDR3 reads TGTGCCAGCAGGACAGGGGGCGTCTACGAGCAGTGCTTC.

The chain has TRBV3-1 and TRBJ2-7; 7 bases align to TRBD2. In germline, CDR1 is LGHDT, CDR2 YNNKEL (reference sequence). The junction had 12 bases not matched to a gene; V was cut back by 10 bases and J by 3 bases. CDR3 length equals 14 residues. The CDR3 DNA sequence: TGTGCCACTAATCCATGTTCGGGAGGCTACGAGCAGTACTTC. Its translation is CATNPCSGGYEQYF.

The V and J genes are TRBV4-1 and TRBJ1-1; D not certain. The CDR3 spans 14 residues. The V and J ends lost 4 bases and 2 bases respectively, with 11 bases between them. Germline V gives CDR1 MGHRA, CDR2 YSYEKL. CDR3 protein: CASSPVTRNTEAFF. The CDR3 bases are TGCGCCAGCAGCCCCGTGACTCGTAACACTGAAGCTTTCTTT.

The gene calls are TRBV29-1 and TRBJ2-2, with D unresolved. The last part of the DNA fits TRBJ1-1 better; the J call may be wrong. This CDR3 contains 12 residues. Germline-derived CDR1 and CDR2 are SQVTM and ANQGSEA. The CDR3 DNA sequence: TGCAGCGTTGAAGATCTTCGGGTAGGAGCTTTCTTT. Translating gives CSVEDLRVGAFF.

This clonotype was picked up one time. This CDR3 is CASQLFTSRQETQYF. CDR3 sequence (DNA): TGTGCCAGCCAATTGTTCACTAGCCGACAAGAGACCCAGTACTTC. The chain carries TRBV6-2 or TRBV6-3 and TRBJ2-5; TRBD2 is a possible D gene (6 bases). V lost 8 bases, J lost 2 bases, and 18 bases lay in between. The CDR3 length is 15 residues. Germline CDR1 reads MNHEY; CDR2 reads SVGEGT.